This is a list of T cell receptor beta chains from one sample in a study of radiation and T cells in renal cell carcinoma. TCRdb keeps only in-frame clones here, not all; method: immunoSEQ multiplex PCR. The sample comprises some 100,000 clones, 70% to 85% of which are singletons, and around 7.9% rests with the top ten. The sequencing used blood, collected from a patient whose treatment included radiotherapy and nephrectomy. Source of these receptors: a man aged 55 to 70 with renal cell carcinoma. Each CDR3 is given with its conserved first and last residue. The order of the fields is V gene, D gene, J gene, clone size, CDR3 DNA, CDR3 protein. D genes are given only for firm matches. Part of the rows lack a size; the others show once, few, many or a class for expanded clones.

V gene: TRBV27
D gene: TRBD1
J gene: TRBJ2-7
clone size: NA
CDR3 DNA: TGTGCCAGCAGGGCCCCTCTAGGACAGGGGGCCTACGAGCAGTACTTC
CDR3 protein: CASRAPLGQGAYEQYF

V gene: TRBV7-9
D gene: NA
J gene: TRBJ1-1
clone size: NA
CDR3 DNA: TGTGCCAGCAGCTTTACAGGAAGGAGGGGCACTGAAGCTTTCTTT
CDR3 protein: CASSFTGRRGTEAFF

V gene: TRBV18
D gene: NA
J gene: TRBJ2-2
clone size: NA
CDR3 DNA: TGTGCCAGCTCTCGTCCGGAGGGGTCCGGGGAGCTGTTTTTT
CDR3 protein: CASSRPEGSGELFF

V gene: TRBV7-6
D gene: NA
J gene: TRBJ2-7
clone size: NA
CDR3 DNA: TGTGCCAGCAGCTTAGTTCTGGGGGACTACGAGCAGTACTTC
CDR3 protein: CASSLVLGDYEQYF

V gene: TRBV9
D gene: NA
J gene: TRBJ2-2
clone size: NA
CDR3 DNA: TGTGCCAGCAGCCTTAGCGGTGCGAACACCGGGGAGCTGTTTTTT
CDR3 protein: CASSLSGANTGELFF

V gene: TRBV9
D gene: NA
J gene: TRBJ2-3
clone size: NA
CDR3 DNA: TGTGCCAGCAGCGTAGGGGGGACCTCAGGCACAGATACGCAGTATTTT
CDR3 protein: CASSVGGTSGTDTQYF

V gene: TRBV30
D gene: NA
J gene: TRBJ2-3
clone size: NA
CDR3 DNA: TGTGCCTGGAAGCAATCCCCTGGCACAGATACGCAGTATTTT
CDR3 protein: CAWKQSPGTDTQYF

V gene: TRBV7-9
D gene: TRBD1
J gene: TRBJ1-4
clone size: once
CDR3 DNA: TGTGCCAGCAGCCTGGGACAGGGGGCGAGTAGAACTAATGAAAAACTGTTTTTT
CDR3 protein: CASSLGQGASRTNEKLFF

V gene: TRBV7-3
D gene: TRBD2
J gene: TRBJ2-1
clone size: NA
CDR3 DNA: TGTGCCAGCAGCTCCGCCGGACTAGAGTACAATGAGCAGTTCTTC
CDR3 protein: CASSSAGLEYNEQFF

V gene: TRBV10-2
D gene: NA
J gene: TRBJ1-1
clone size: few
CDR3 DNA: TGCGCCAGCACGGGTCAGGGACGGACTGAAGCTTTCTTT
CDR3 protein: CASTGQGRTEAFF

V gene: TRBV9
D gene: TRBD2
J gene: TRBJ2-5
clone size: NA
CDR3 DNA: TGTGCCAGCAGCGTCAGCGGGACTACCCAAGAGACCCAGTACTTC
CDR3 protein: CASSVSGTTQETQYF

V gene: TRBV2
D gene: NA
J gene: TRBJ2-2
clone size: NA
CDR3 DNA: TGTGCCAGCAGAGGCGGGACGAACACCGGGGAGCTGTTTTTT
CDR3 protein: CASRGGTNTGELFF

V gene: TRBV6-1
D gene: TRBD1
J gene: TRBJ1-3
clone size: few
CDR3 DNA: TGTGCCAGCACCTCGGACAGGGGAAACACCATATATTTT
CDR3 protein: CASTSDRGNTIYF

V gene: TRBV9
D gene: NA
J gene: TRBJ1-4
clone size: NA
CDR3 DNA: TGTGCCAGCAGCGTAGGGGCAGGCTATGGAACCGAAAAACTGTTTTTT
CDR3 protein: CASSVGAGYGTEKLFF

V gene: TRBV4-3
D gene: NA
J gene: TRBJ1-1
clone size: NA
CDR3 DNA: TGCGCCAGCAGCCAAGGGACAGTGAACACTGAAGCTTTCTTT
CDR3 protein: CASSQGTVNTEAFF

V gene: TRBV18
D gene: NA
J gene: TRBJ2-5
clone size: NA
CDR3 DNA: TGTGCCAGCTCACCACCGGATGGCCAAGAGACCCAGTACTTC
CDR3 protein: CASSPPDGQETQYF

V gene: TRBV5-1
D gene: NA
J gene: TRBJ2-7
clone size: NA
CDR3 DNA: TGCGCCAGCAGCCCAGTAAGGGGCTACGAGCAGTACTTC
CDR3 protein: CASSPVRGYEQYF

V gene: TRBV7-8
D gene: NA
J gene: TRBJ2-2
clone size: NA
CDR3 DNA: TGTGCCAGCAGCTTGCGATTGGACAGTCGACCAAACACCGGGGAGCTGTTTTTT
CDR3 protein: CASSLRLDSRPNTGELFF

V gene: TRBV5-4
D gene: NA
J gene: TRBJ2-7
clone size: NA
CDR3 DNA: TGTGCCAGCAGCCCCCAGGGGATCCCCTACGAGCAGTACTTC
CDR3 protein: CASSPQGIPYEQYF

V gene: TRBV25-1
D gene: NA
J gene: TRBJ1-3
clone size: NA
CDR3 DNA: TGTGCCAGCAGTGTCTCCTCTGGAAACGCCATATATTTT
CDR3 protein: CASSVSSGNAIYF

V gene: TRBV7-3
D gene: NA
J gene: TRBJ2-6
clone size: NA
CDR3 DNA: TGTGCCAGCAGCTTCTTCGGACACTACTCTGGGGCCAACGTCCTGACTTTC
CDR3 protein: CASSFFGHYSGANVLTF

V gene: TRBV30
D gene: TRBD2
J gene: TRBJ2-1
clone size: NA
CDR3 DNA: TGTGCCTGGAAGGCGGGAGGGTACAATGAGCAGTTCTTC
CDR3 protein: CAWKAGGYNEQFF

V gene: TRBV2
D gene: NA
J gene: TRBJ1-5
clone size: NA
CDR3 DNA: TGTGCCAGCAGTGAACTCTCCGGGACATACAATCAGCCCCAGCATTTT
CDR3 protein: CASSELSGTYNQPQHF

V gene: TRBV14
D gene: NA
J gene: TRBJ2-2
clone size: NA
CDR3 DNA: TGTGCCAGCAGCCAGATTATCCCGTTTCCCACCGGGGAGCTGTTTTTT
CDR3 protein: CASSQIIPFPTGELFF

V gene: TRBV6-1
D gene: NA
J gene: TRBJ2-5
clone size: NA
CDR3 DNA: TGTGCCAGCAGTTCCTGGGAGTGGGAGACCCAGTACTTC
CDR3 protein: CASSSWEWETQYF

V gene: TRBV11-3
D gene: TRBD1
J gene: TRBJ2-3
clone size: NA
CDR3 DNA: TGTGCCAGCAGCCGAGACCGGGACAGGGACACAGATACGCAGTATTTT
CDR3 protein: CASSRDRDRDTDTQYF

V gene: TRBV30
D gene: NA
J gene: TRBJ2-2
clone size: NA
CDR3 DNA: TGTGCCTGGAGTGCACCCTGGCCCAACACCGGGGAGCTGTTTTTT
CDR3 protein: CAWSAPWPNTGELFF

V gene: TRBV4-3
D gene: TRBD1
J gene: TRBJ2-1
clone size: NA
CDR3 DNA: TGCGCCAGCAGCCCAACATACGGACAGGGCTTTTCCTACAATGAGCAGTTCTTC
CDR3 protein: CASSPTYGQGFSYNEQFF

V gene: TRBV6-1
D gene: NA
J gene: TRBJ2-5
clone size: NA
CDR3 DNA: TGTGCCAGCGCGCGGGACCTCCAAGAGACCCAGTACTTC
CDR3 protein: CASARDLQETQYF

V gene: TRBV5-1
D gene: TRBD1
J gene: TRBJ2-7
clone size: NA
CDR3 DNA: TGCGCCAGCAGCATCACAGGGGGAGGTGACTACGAGCAGTACTTC
CDR3 protein: CASSITGGGDYEQYF

V gene: TRBV7-2
D gene: NA
J gene: TRBJ1-2
clone size: NA
CDR3 DNA: TGTGCCAGCAGCTTAGATCTCGTGTGGGCGCGGAACTATGGCTACACCTTC
CDR3 protein: CASSLDLVWARNYGYTF

V gene: TRBV7-4
D gene: NA
J gene: TRBJ2-3
clone size: NA
CDR3 DNA: TGTGCCAGCAGCTTAGTGAACGGTGGAACCACAGATACGCAGTATTTT
CDR3 protein: CASSLVNGGTTDTQYF

V gene: TRBV6-5
D gene: TRBD2
J gene: TRBJ2-7
clone size: NA
CDR3 DNA: TGTGCCAGCAGCCTTTGGACTAGCGGGAGTTACGAGCAGTACTTC
CDR3 protein: CASSLWTSGSYEQYF

V gene: TRBV6-5
D gene: NA
J gene: TRBJ1-2
clone size: NA
CDR3 DNA: TGTGCCAGCAAAAACGGGGGGGACGGCTACACCTTC
CDR3 protein: CASKNGGDGYTF